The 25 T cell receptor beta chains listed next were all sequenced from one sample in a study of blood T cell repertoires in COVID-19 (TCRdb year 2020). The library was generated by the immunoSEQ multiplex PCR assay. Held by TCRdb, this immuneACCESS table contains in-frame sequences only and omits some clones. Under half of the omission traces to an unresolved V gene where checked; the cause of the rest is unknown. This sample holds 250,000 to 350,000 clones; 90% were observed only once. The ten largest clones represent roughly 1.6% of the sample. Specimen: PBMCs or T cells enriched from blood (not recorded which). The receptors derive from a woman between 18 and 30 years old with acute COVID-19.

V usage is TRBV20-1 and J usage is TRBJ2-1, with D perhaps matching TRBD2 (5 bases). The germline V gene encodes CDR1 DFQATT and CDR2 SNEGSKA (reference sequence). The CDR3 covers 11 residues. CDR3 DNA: TGCAGCCCTCGAGAGGGAAGTGAGCAGTTCTTC. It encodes CSPREGSEQFF.

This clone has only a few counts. For the CDR3, the DNA is TGTGCCAGCAGTTACTCGAGTAGCAATCAGCCCCAGCATTTT. Its protein product is CASSYSSSNQPQHF. The chain carries TRBV6-2 or TRBV6-3 and TRBJ1-5; no firm D call. Trimming took off 0 bases at V and 0 bases at J, with 3 bases between the two ends. The germline CDR1 and CDR2 sequences are MNHEY and SVGEGT. This CDR3 has 14 residues.

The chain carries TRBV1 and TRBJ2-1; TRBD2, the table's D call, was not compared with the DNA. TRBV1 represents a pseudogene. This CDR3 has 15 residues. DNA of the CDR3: TGCACCAGCAGCCAAGACACTAGCGGTGACAATGAGCAGTTCTTC. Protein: CTSSQDTSGDNEQFF.

The CDR3 reads CSVQGAISNYGYTF. CDR3 sequence (DNA): TGCAGCGTTCAGGGGGCGATATCTAACTATGGCTACACCTTC. The chain carries TRBV29-1 and TRBJ1-2; 8 nucleotides agree with TRBD1. Germline trimming cut 5 bases from V and 0 bases from J; bases unmatched to any gene: 5. In germline, CDR1 is SQVTM, CDR2 ANQGSEA. This CDR3 has 14 residues.

The CDR3 DNA reads TGTGCCAGCAGCCCCACTAGCGGGAACGCTGAGCAGTTCTTC. This encodes CASSPTSGNAEQFF. The chain carries TRBV11-3 and TRBJ2-1, with 10 bases lining up with TRBD2. The V gene's germline CDR1 is SGHNT and CDR2 YENEEA. J lost 9 bases, V lost 5 bases, and 7 bases had no gene match. CDR3 length: 14 amino acids. Drawing the rest from reference TRBV11-3 and TRBJ2-1, the complete variable domain is EAGVVQSPRYKIIEKKQPVAFWCNPISGHNTLYWYLQNLGQGPELLIRYENEEAVDDSQLPKDRFSAERLKGVDSTLKIQPAELGDSAVYLCASSPTSGNAEQFFGPGTRLTVL.

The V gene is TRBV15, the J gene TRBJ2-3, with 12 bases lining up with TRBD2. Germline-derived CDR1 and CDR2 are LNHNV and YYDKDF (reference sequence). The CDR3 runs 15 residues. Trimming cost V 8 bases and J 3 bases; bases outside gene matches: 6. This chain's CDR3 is CATLRTSGKTDTQYF. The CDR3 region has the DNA TGTGCCACCCTCAGGACTAGCGGGAAGACAGATACGCAGTATTTT.

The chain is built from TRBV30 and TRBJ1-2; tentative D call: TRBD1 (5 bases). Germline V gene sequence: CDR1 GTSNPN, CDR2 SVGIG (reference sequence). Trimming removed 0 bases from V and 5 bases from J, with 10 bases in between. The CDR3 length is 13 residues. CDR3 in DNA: TGTGCCTGGAGTGTACAGGCAGGGTATGGCTACACCTTC. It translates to CAWSVQAGYGYTF.

The CDR3 here is CASSLARTGLKETQYF. The CDR3 DNA sequence: TGCGCCAGCAGCTTAGCCCGGACAGGATTAAAAGAGACCCAGTACTTC. The chain has TRBV4-1 and TRBJ2-5; 7 bases agree with TRBD1. The CDR3 covers 16 residues. The V and J ends lost 5 bases and 3 bases, in that order; junction bases with no gene match: 12. The germline CDR1 and CDR2 sequences are MGHRA and YSYEKL.

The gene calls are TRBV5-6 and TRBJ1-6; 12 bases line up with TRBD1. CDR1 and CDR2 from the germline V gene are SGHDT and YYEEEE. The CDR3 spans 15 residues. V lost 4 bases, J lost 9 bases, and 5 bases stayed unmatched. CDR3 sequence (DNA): TGTGCCAGCAGCCCGGGACAGGGGGCTGGTTCACCCCTCCACTTT. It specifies CASSPGQGAGSPLHF.

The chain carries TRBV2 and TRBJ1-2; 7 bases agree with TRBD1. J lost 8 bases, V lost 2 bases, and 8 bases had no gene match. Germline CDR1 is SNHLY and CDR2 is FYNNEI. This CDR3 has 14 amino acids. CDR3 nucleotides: TGTGCCAGCAGTGAAAGGCAGGGGGTAAGGGGCTACACCTTC. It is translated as CASSERQGVRGYTF.

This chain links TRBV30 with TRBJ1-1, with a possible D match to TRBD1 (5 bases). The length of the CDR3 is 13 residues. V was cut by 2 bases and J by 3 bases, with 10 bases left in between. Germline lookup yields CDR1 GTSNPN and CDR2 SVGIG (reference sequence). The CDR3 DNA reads TGTGCCTGGAGTTGGCGGGGGGACACTGAAGCTTTCTTT. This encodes CAWSWRGDTEAFF. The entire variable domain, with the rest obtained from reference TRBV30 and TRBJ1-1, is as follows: SQTIHQWPATLVQPVGSPLSLECTVEGTSNPNLYWYRQAAGRGLQLLFYSVGIGQISSEVPQNLSASRPQDRQFILSSKKLLLSDSGFYLCAWSWRGDTEAFFGQGTRLTVV.

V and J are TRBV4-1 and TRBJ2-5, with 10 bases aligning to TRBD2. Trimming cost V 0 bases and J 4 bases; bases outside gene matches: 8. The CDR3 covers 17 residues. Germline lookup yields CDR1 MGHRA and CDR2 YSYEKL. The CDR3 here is CASSQEHLSGRRETQYF. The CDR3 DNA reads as TGCGCCAGCAGCCAAGAACACCTTAGCGGGAGGAGAGAGACCCAGTACTTC.

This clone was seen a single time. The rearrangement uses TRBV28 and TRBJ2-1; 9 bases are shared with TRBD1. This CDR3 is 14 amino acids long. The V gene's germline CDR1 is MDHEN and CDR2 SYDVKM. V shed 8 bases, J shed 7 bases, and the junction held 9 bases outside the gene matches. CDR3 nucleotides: TGTGCCAGCTGGGACAGGGTTGCATGGAATGAGCAGTTCTTC. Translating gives CASWDRVAWNEQFF.

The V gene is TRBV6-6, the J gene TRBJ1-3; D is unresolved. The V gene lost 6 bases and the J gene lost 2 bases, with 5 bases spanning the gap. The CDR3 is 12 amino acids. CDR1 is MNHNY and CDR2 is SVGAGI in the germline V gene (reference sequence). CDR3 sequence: CASRPAGNTIYF. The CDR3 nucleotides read TGTGCCAGCAGACCGGCTGGAAACACCATATATTTT.

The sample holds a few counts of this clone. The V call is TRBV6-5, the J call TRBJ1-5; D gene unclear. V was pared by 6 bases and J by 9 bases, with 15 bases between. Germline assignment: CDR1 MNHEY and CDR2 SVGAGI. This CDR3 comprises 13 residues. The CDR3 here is CASSAGSGRPQHF. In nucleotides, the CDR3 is TGTGCCAGCAGCGCCGGGAGCGGTCGGCCCCAGCATTTT.

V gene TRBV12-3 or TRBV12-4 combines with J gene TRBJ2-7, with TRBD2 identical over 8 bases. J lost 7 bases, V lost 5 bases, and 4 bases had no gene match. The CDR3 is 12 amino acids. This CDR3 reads CASSPGGGEQYF. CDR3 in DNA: TGTGCCAGCAGTCCCGGGGGGGGAGAGCAGTACTTC.

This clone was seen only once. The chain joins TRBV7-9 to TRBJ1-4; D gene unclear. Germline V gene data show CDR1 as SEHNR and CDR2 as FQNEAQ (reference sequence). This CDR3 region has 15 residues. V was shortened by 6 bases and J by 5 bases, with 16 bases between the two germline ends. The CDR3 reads CASRETVGKNEKLFF. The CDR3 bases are TGTGCCAGCAGGGAGACCGTCGGCAAGAATGAAAAACTGTTTTTT.

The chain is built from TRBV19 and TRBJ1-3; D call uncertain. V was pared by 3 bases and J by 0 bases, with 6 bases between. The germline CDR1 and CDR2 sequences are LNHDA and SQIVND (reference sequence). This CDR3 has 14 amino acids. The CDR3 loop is CASSIIASGNTIYF. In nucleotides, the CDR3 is TGTGCCAGTAGTATTATAGCCTCTGGAAACACCATATATTTT.

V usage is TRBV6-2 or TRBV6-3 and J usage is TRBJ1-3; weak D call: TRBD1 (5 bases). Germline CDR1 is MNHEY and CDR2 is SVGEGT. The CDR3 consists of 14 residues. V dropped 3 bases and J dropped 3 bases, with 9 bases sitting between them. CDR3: CASSYGQRGNTIYF. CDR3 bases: TGTGCCAGCAGTTATGGACAACGTGGAAACACCATATATTTT.

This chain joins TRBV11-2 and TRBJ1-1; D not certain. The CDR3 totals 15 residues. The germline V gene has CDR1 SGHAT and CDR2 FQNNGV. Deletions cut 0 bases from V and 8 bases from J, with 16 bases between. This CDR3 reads CASSLDRRAYSEAFF. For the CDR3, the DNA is TGTGCCAGCAGCTTAGATAGGCGGGCCTACTCCGAAGCTTTCTTT.

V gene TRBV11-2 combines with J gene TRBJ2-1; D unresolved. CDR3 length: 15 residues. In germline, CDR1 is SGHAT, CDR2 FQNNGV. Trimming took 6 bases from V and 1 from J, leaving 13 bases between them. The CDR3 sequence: CASSTTVRSYNEQFF. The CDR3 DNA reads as TGTGCCAGCAGTACAACCGTACGATCCTACAATGAGCAGTTCTTC.

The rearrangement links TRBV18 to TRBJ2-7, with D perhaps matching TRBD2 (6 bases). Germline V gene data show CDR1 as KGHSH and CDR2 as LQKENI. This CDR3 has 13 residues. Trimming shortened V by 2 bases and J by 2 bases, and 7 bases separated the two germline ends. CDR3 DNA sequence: TGTGCCAGCTCACCAGCTAGCGCCTACGAGCAGTACTTC. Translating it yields CASSPASAYEQYF. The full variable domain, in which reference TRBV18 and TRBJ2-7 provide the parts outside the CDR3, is NAGVMQNPRHLVRRRGQEARLRCSPMKGHSHVYWYRQLPEEGLKFMVYLQKENIIDESGMPKERFSAEFPKEGPSILRIQQVVRGDSAAYFCASSPASAYEQYFGPGTRLTVT.

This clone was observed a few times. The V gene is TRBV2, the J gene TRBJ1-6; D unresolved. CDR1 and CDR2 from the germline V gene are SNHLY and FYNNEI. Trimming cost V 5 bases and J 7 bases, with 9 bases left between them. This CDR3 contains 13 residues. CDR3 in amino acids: CASSNSPNSPLHF. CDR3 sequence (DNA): TGTGCCAGCAGTAACAGCCCAAATTCACCCCTCCACTTT.

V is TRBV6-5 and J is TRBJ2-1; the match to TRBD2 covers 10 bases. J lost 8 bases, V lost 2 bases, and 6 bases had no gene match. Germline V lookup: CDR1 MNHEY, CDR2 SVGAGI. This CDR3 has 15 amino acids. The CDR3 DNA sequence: TGTGCCAGCAGTTACCCGGCTAGCGGGAGTGATGAGCAGTTCTTC. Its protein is CASSYPASGSDEQFF.

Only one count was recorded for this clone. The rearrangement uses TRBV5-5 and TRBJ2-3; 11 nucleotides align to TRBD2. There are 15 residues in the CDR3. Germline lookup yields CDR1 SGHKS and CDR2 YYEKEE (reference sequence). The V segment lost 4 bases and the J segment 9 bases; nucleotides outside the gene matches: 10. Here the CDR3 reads CASSLGLAGVGTQYF. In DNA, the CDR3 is TGTGCCAGCAGCCTAGGACTAGCGGGTGTAGGGACGCAGTATTTT.